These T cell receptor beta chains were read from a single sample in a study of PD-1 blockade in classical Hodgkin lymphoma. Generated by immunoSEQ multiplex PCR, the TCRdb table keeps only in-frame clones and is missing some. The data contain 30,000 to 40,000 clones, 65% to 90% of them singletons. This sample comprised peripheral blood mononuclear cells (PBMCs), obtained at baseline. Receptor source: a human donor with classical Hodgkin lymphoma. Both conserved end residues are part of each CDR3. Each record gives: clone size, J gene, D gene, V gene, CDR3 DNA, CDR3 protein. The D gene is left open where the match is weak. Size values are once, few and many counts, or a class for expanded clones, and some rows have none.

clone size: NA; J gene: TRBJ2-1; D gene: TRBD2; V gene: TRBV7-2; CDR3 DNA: TGTGCCAGCAGCTTTGCCAGCGGGGGGGCTGGTGAGCAGTTCTTC; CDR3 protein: CASSFASGGAGEQFF
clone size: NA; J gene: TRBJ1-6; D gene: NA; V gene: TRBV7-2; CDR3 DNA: TGTGCCAGCATCCGGGACTATAATTCACCCCTCCACTTT; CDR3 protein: CASIRDYNSPLHF
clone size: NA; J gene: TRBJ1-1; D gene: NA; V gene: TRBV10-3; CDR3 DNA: TGTGCCACCAAAACAGGGATGAACACTGAAGCTTTCTTT; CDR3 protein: CATKTGMNTEAFF
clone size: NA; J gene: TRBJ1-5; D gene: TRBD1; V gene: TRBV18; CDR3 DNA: TGTGCCAGCTCACCGCCGGGACAGAATCAGCCCCAGCATTTT; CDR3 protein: CASSPPGQNQPQHF
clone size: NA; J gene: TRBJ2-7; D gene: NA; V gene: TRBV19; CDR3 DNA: TGTGCCAGTAGTATAACCGGCTTCCACGAGCAGTACTTC; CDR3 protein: CASSITGFHEQYF
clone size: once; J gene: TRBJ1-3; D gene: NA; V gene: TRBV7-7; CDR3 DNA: TGTGCTAGCAGCTTTCAGGCTGGAAACACCATATATTTT; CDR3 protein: CASSFQAGNTIYF
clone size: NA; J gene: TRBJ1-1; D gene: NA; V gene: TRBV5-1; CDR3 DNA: TGCGCCAGCAGCTTGCCAGGCCTAGGAGAGGGAGCTTTCTTT; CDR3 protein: CASSLPGLGEGAFF
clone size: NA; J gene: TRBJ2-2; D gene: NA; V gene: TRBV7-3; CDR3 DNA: TGTGCCAGCAGCTGGGACACCTCGACCGGGGAGCTGTTTTTT; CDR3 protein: CASSWDTSTGELFF
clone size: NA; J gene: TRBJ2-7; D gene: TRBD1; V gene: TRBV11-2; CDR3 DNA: TGTGCCAGCAGCCGTCGACAGGGTACCTACGAGCAGTACTTC; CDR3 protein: CASSRRQGTYEQYF
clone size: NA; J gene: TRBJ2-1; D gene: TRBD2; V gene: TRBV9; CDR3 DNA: TGTGCCAGCAGCCCGAGCGGGGGGGCCATCAATGAGCAGTTCTTC; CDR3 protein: CASSPSGGAINEQFF
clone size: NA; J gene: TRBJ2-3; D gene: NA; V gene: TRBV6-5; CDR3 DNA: TGTGCCAGCTCGAACAGACGCACAGATACGCAGTATTTT; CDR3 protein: CASSNRRTDTQYF
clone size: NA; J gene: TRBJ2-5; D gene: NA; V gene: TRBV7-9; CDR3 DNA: TGTGCCAGCAGCAATTTGGCCCGGACCCACCAAGAGACCCAGTACTTC; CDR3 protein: CASSNLARTHQETQYF
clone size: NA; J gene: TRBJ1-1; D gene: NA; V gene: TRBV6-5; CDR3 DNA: TGTGCCAGCAGTTACTCGGGGGGGCGATTGACTGAAGCTTTCTTT; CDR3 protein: CASSYSGGRLTEAFF
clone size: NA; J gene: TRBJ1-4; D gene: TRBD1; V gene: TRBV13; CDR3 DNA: TGTGCCAGCTCGCAGGGGGCATTTGCAACTAATGAAAAACTGTTTTTT; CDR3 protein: CASSQGAFATNEKLFF
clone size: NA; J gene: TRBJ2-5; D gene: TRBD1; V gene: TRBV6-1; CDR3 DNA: TGTGCCAGCAGCACGACAGGGAAAATCGAGACCCAGTACTTC; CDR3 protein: CASSTTGKIETQYF
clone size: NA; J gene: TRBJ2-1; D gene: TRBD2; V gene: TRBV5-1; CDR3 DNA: TGCGCCAGCAGCCTGACAGCGGGGGGGAACAATGAGCAGTTCTTC; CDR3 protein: CASSLTAGGNNEQFF
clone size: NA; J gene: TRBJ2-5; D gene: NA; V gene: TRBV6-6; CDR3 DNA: TGTGCCAGCAGCCCCCGGCCACTAGAAGAGACCCAGTACTTC; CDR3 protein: CASSPRPLEETQYF
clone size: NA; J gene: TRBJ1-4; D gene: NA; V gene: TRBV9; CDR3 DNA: TGTGCCAGCAGCCCGACGGGGACTTTAAACGAAAAACTGTTTTTT; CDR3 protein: CASSPTGTLNEKLFF
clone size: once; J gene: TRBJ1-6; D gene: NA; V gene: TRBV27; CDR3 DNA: TGTGCCAGCAGTTCTCTACCGGGAGATTATAATTCACCCCTCCACTTT; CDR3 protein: CASSSLPGDYNSPLHF
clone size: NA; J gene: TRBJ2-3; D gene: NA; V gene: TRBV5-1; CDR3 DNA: TGCGCCAGCAGCCTGATCCGCACAGATACGCAGTATTTT; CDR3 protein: CASSLIRTDTQYF
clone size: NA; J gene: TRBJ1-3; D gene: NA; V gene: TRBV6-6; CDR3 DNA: TGTGCCAGCAGTTACTCAGCACATAACGGAAACACCATATATTTT; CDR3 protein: CASSYSAHNGNTIYF
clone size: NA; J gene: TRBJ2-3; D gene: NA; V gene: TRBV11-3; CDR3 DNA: TGTGCCAGCAGCTTAGTGGGGGGAACCTCCGATACGCAGTATTTT; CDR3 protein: CASSLVGGTSDTQYF
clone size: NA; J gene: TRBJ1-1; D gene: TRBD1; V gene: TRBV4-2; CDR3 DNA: TGTGCCAGCAGCCAAGTGGACAGGATGAACACTGAAGCTTTCTTT; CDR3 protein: CASSQVDRMNTEAFF
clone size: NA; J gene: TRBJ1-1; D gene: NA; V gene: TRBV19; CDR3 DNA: TGTGCCAGTAGTATAGTCGGGGGGAGGACTGAAGCTTTCTTT; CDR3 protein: CASSIVGGRTEAFF
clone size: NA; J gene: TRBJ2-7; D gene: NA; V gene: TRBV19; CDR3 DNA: TGTGCCAGTAGTATCCGGGACTCCTACGAGCAGTACTTC; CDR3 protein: CASSIRDSYEQYF
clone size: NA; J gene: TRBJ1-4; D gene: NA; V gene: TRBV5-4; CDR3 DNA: TGTGCCAGCAGCTTGTCCGGACTGGGGAATGAAAAACTGTTTTTT; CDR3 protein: CASSLSGLGNEKLFF
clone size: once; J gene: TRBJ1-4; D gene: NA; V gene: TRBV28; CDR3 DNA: TGTGCCAGCAGATCAGGGGTTGAAAAACTGTTTTTT; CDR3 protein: CASRSGVEKLFF
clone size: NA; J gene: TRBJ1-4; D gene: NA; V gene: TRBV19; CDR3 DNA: TGTGCCAGTACCCTAGGTGGAAATGAAAAACTGTTTTTT; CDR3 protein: CASTLGGNEKLFF